The entry below gives a single T cell receptor beta chain sequence along with its context. Its antigen is unknown. The sample is drawn from a study of beta chain features in type 1 diabetes. Study-level points and caveats: Among patients with Type 1 diabetes, TCRB CDR3s were moderately but significantly shorter in every one of the four CD4+ subsets. Naive, central memory and regulatory TCRB repertoires appeared more similar among patients than healthy donors. The VDJ junctions of type 1 diabetes patients carried fewer insertions and more deletions.

Sequencing targeted expressed TCRB transcripts, as all isolated RNA had been reverse transcribed. This table comes from immunoSEQ multiplex PCR, and its TCRdb copy is limited to in-frame clones, with some not included. The data hold a few hundred thousand clones, with around 9.6% observed a single time. Deletions cut 0 bases from V and 4 bases from J, with 19 bases between. Germline-derived CDR1 and CDR2 are LNHNV and YYDKDF (reference sequence). This CDR3 comprises 17 residues. There was one heparinised blood draw per donor, averaging around 100 mL. CD45RO/CCR7/CD25/CD127/CD95/CD27 separated CD4+ naive, central memory, regulatory and stem cell-like memory cells by sorting.

This receptor was taken from a young man with type 1 diabetes. The sequenced sample consisted of central memory CD4+ T cells from blood. This rearrangement joins TRBV15 to TRBJ2-7; a possible D gene is TRBD2 (6 bases). The CDR3 loop reads CATSRDLGNSGGYEQYF. CDR3 nucleotide sequence: TGTGCCACCAGCAGAGACCTGGGTAATAGCGGAGGGTACGAGCAGTACTTC. Drawing the rest from reference TRBV15 and TRBJ2-7, the complete variable domain is DAMVIQNPRYQVTQFGKPVTLSCSQTLNHNVMYWYQQKSSQAPKLLFHYYDKDFNNEADTPDNFQSRRPNTSFCFLDIRSPGLGDTAMYLCATSRDLGNSGGYEQYFGPGTRLTVT.